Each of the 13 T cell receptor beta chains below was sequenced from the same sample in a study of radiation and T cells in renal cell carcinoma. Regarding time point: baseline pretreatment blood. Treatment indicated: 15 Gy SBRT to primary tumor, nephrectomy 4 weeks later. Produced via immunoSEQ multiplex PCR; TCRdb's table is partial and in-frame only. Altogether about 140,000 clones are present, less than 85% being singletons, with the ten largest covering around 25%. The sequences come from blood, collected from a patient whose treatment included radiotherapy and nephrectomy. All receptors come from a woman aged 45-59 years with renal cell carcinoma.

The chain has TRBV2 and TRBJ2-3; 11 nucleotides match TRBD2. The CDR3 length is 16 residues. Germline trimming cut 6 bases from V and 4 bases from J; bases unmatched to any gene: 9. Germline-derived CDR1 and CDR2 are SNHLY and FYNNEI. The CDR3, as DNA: TGTGCCAGCAGGGCCGCTACTAGCGGGGGCGCAGATACGCAGTATTTT. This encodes CASRAATSGGADTQYF. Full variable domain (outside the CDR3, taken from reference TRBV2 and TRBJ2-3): EPEVTQTPSHQVTQMGQEVILRCVPISNHLYFYWYRQILGQKVEFLVSFYNNEISEKSEIFDDQFSVERPDGSNFTLKIRSTKLEDSAMYFCASRAATSGGADTQYFGPGTRLTVL.

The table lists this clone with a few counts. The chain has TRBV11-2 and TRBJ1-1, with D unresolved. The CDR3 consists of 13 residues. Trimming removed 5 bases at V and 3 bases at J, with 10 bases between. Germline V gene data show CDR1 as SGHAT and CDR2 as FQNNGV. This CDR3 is CASSQEIDTEAFF. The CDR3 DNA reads TGTGCCAGCAGCCAAGAAATTGACACTGAAGCTTTCTTT.

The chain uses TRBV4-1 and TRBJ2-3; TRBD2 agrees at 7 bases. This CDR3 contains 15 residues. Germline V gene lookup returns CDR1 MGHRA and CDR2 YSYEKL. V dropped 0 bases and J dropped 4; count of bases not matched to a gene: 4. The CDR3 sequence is CASSQDRLAADTQYF. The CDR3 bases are TGCGCCAGCAGCCAAGATAGGCTAGCGGCAGATACGCAGTATTTT.

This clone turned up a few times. Here the CDR3 DNA reads TGTGCCAGCAGTCTACAGGGGGGTAAAAATGGCTACACCTTC. Its protein product is CASSLQGGKNGYTF. The V gene is TRBV6-5, the J gene TRBJ1-2, with 8 bases lining up with TRBD1. The CDR3 spans 14 residues. The germline V gene encodes CDR1 MNHEY and CDR2 SVGAGI. Trimming took 5 bases from V and 6 from J; bases not matched to a gene: 8.

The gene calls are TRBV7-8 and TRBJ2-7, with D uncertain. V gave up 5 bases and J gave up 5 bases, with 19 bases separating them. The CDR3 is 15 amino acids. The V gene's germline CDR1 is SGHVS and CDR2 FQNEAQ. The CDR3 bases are TGTGCCAGCAGCCGTGAGACACCCCCGAGCCACGAGCAGTACTTC. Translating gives CASSRETPPSHEQYF.

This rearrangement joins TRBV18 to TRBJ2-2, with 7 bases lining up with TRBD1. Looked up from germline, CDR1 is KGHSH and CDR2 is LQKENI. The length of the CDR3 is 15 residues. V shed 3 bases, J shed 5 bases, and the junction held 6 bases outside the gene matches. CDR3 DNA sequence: TGTGCCAGCTCACCTGGGACAGAACAGACCGGGGAGCTGTTTTTT. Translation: CASSPGTEQTGELFF. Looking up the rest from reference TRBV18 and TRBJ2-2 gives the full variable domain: NAGVMQNPRHLVRRRGQEARLRCSPMKGHSHVYWYRQLPEEGLKFMVYLQKENIIDESGMPKERFSAEFPKEGPSILRIQQVVRGDSAAYFCASSPGTEQTGELFFGEGSRLTVL.

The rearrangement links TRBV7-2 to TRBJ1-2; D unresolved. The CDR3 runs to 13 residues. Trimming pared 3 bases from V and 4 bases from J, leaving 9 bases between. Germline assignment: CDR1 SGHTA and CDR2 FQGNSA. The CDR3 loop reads CASSLSLSYGYTF. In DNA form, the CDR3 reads TGTGCCAGCAGCTTGAGTTTGAGCTATGGCTACACCTTC.

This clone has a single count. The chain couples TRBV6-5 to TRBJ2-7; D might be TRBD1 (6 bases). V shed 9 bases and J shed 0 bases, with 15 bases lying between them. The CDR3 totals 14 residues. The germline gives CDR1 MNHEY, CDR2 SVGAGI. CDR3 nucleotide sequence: TGTGCCAGTAGGGGCCGGGACATCTCCTACGAGCAGTACTTC. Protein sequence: CASRGRDISYEQYF.

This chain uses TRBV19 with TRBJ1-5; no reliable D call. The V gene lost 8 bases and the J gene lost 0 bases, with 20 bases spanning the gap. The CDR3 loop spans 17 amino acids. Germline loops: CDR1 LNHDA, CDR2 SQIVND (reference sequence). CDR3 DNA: TGTGCCAGTGGTGCAAGTCTTTCAGGCTATAGCAATCAGCCCCAGCATTTT. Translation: CASGASLSGYSNQPQHF.

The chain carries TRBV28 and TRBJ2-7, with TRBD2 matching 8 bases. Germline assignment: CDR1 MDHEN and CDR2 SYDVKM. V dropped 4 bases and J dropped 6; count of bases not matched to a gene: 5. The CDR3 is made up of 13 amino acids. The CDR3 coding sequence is TGTGCCAGCAGTTACGGCCTAGCGGGCGAGCAGTACTTC. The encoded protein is CASSYGLAGEQYF.

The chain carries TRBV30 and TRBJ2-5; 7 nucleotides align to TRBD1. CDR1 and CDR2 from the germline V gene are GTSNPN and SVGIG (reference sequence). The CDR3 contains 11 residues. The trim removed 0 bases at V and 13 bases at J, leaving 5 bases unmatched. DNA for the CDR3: TGTGCCTGGAGTGTAAGACAGGGTCGGTACTTC. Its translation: CAWSVRQGRYF. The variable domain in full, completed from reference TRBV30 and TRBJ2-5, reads SQTIHQWPATLVQPVGSPLSLECTVEGTSNPNLYWYRQAAGRGLQLLFYSVGIGQISSEVPQNLSASRPQDRQFILSSKKLLLSDSGFYLCAWSVRQGRYFGPGTRLLVL.

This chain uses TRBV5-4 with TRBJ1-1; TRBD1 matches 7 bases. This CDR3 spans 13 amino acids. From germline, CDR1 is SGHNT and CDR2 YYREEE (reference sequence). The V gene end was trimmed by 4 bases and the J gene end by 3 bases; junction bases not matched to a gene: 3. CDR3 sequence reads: CASSLGQDTEAFF. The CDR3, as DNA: TGTGCCAGCAGCCTAGGACAGGACACTGAAGCTTTCTTT. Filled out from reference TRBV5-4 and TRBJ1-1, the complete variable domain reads ETGVTQSPTHLIKTRGQQVTLRCSSQSGHNTVSWYQQALGQGPQFIFQYYREEENGRGNFPPRFSGLQFPNYSSELNVNALELDDSALYLCASSLGQDTEAFFGQGTRLTVV.

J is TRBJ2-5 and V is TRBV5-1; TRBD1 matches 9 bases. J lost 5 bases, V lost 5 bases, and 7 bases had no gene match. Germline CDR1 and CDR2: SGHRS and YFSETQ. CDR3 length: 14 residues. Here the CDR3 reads CASRSWTGDETQYF. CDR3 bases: TGCGCCAGCAGAAGTTGGACAGGGGACGAGACCCAGTACTTC.